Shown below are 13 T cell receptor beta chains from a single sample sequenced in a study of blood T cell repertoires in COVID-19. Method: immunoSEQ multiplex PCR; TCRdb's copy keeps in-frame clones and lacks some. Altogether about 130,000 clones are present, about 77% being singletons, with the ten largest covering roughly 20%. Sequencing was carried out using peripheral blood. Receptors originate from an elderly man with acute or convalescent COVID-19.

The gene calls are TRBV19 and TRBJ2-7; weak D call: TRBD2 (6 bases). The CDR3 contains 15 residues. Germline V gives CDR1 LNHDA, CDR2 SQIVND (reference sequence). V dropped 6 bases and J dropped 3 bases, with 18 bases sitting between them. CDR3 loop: CASSLRLVGNYEQYF. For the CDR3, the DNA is TGTGCCAGTAGCCTAAGACTAGTGGGAAACTACGAGCAGTACTTC.

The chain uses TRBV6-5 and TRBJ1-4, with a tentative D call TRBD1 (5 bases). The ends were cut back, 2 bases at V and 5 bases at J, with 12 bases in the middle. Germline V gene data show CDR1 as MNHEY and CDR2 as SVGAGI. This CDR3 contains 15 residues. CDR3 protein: CASSYAAQVNEKLFF. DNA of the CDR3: TGTGCCAGCAGTTACGCCGCACAGGTGAATGAAAAACTGTTTTTT.

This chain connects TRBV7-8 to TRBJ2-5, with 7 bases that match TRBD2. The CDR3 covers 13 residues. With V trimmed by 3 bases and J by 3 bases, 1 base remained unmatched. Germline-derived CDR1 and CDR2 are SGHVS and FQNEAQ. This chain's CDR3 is CASSLGGKETQYF. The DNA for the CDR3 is TGTGCCAGCAGCTTGGGAGGGAAAGAGACCCAGTACTTC.

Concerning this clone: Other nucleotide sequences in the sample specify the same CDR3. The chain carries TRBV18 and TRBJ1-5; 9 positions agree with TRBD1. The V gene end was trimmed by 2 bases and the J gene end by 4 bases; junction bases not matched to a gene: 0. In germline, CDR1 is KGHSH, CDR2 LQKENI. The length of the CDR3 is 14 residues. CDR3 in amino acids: CASSPGTGNQPQHF. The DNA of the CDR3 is TGTGCCAGCTCACCAGGGACAGGGAATCAGCCCCAGCATTTT. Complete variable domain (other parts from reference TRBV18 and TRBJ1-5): NAGVMQNPRHLVRRRGQEARLRCSPMKGHSHVYWYRQLPEEGLKFMVYLQKENIIDESGMPKERFSAEFPKEGPSILRIQQVVRGDSAAYFCASSPGTGNQPQHFGDGTRLSIL.

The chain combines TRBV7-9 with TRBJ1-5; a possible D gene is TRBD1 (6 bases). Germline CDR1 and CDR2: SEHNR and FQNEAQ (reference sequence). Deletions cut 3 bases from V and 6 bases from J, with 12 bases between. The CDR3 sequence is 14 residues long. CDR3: CASSFTGTSQPQHF. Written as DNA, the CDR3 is TGTGCCAGCAGCTTCACCGGGACATCTCAGCCCCAGCATTTT.

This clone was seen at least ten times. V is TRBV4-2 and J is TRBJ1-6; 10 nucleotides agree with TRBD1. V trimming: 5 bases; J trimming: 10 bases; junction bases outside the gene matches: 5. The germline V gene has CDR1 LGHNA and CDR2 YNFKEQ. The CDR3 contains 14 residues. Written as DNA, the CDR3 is TGTGCCAGCAGCTCCTGGGACAGGGGCTCACCCCTCCACTTT. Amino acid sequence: CASSSWDRGSPLHF.

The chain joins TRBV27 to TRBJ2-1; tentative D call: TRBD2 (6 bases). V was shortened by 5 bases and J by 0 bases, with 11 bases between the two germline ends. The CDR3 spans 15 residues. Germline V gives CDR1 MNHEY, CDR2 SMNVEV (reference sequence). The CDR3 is CASSPLGGSYNEQFF. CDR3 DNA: TGTGCCAGCAGTCCTTTGGGGGGCTCCTACAATGAGCAGTTCTTC.

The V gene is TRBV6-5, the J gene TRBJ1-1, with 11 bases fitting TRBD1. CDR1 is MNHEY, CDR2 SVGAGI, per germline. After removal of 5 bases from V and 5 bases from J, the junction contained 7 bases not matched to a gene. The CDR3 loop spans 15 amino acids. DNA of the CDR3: TGTGCCAGCAGTAGGACAGGGGGCGTGGGGACTGAAGCTTTCTTT. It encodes CASSRTGGVGTEAFF.

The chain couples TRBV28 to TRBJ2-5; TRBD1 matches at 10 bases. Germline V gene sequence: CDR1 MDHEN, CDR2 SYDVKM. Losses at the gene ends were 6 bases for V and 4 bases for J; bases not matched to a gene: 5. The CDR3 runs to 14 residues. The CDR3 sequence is CASRTGGRGETQYF. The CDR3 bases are TGTGCCAGCAGGACAGGGGGCCGGGGAGAGACCCAGTACTTC.

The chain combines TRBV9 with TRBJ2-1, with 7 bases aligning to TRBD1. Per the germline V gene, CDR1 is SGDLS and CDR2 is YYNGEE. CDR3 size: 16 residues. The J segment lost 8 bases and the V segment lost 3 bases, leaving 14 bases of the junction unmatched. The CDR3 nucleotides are TGTGCCAGCAGCGCCCGACAGGGTACGGGTGGAGATGAGCAGTTCTTC. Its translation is CASSARQGTGGDEQFF.

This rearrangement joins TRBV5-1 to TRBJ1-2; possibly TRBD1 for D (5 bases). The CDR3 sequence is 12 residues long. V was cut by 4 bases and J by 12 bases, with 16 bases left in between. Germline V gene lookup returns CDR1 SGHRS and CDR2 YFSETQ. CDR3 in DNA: TGCGCCAGCAGCCCGAACGGGGGAGAGGACACCTTC. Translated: CASSPNGGEDTF.

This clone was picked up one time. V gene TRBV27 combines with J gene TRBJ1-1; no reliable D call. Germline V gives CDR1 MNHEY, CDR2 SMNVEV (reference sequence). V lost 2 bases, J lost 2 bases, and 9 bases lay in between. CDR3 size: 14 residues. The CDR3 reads CASSLPRVNTEAFF. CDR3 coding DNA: TGTGCCAGCAGTTTACCTCGGGTAAACACTGAAGCTTTCTTT.

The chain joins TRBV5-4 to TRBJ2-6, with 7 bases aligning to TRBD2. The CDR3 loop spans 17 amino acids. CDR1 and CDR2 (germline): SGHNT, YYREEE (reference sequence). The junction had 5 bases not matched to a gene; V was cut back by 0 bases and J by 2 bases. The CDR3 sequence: CASSLGREVAGANVLTF. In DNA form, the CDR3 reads TGTGCCAGCAGCTTGGGACGGGAGGTAGCTGGGGCCAACGTCCTGACTTTC.